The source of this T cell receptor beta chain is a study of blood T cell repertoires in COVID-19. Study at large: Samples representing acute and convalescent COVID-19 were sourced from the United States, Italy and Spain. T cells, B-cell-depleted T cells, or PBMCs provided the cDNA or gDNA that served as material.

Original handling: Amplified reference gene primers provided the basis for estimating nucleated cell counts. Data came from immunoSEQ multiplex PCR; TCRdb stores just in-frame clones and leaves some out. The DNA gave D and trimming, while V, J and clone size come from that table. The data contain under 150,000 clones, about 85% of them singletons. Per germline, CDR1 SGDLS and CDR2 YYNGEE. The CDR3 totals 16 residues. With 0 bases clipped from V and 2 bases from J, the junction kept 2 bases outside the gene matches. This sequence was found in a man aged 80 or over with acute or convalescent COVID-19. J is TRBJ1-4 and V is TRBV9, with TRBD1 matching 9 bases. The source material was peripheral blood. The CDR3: CASSVGTGATNEKLFF. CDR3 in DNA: TGTGCCAGCAGCGTAGGGACAGGGGCTACTAATGAAAAACTGTTTTTT.